This TCR beta chain was identified in a study of shared clonotypes between healthy human individuals. Study information: Contributing individuals were two females and a few males aged 18 to 49. Notes on the study in general: Sharing across four donors was seen in 4% to 5.5% of naive CD4 clonotypes.

V dropped 6 bases and J dropped 5 bases, with 7 bases sitting between them. This CDR3 is built from 11 residues. Germline-derived CDR1 and CDR2 are MNHEY and SVGAGI. Nashville, Tennessee was home to all donors, who were Caucasian adults. Note on this clone: The antigen remains undetermined. At the DNA level, this CDR3 is encoded by other sequences in the same sample as well.

The table came from immunoSEQ multiplex PCR; TCRdb's copy has only in-frame clones and leaves some out. The repertoire holds about 1.5 million clones, about 98% seen once, with approximately 0.45% in the top ten. The TCR comes from a man aged 30-40 years in good health. The sequenced sample was naive CD4+ T cells sorted from blood. Specified subset: CD45RA+ positively selected. The chain employs TRBV6-5 and TRBJ2-5; D perhaps matches TRBD2 (5 bases). As DNA, the CDR3 is TGTGCCAGCAGCACGGGGGAGACCCAGTACTTC. It encodes CASSTGETQYF.